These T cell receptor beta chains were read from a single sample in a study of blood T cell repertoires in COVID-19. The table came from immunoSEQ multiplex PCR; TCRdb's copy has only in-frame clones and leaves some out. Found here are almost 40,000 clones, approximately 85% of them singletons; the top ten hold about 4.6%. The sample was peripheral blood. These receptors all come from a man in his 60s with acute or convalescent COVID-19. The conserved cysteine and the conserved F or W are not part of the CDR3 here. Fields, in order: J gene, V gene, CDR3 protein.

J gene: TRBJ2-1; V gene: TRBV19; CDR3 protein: ASSSGRGYIEQF
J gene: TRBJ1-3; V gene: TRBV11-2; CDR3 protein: ASSLDYSGNTIY
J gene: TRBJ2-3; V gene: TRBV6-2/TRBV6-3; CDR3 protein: ASSYGGGLSDTQY
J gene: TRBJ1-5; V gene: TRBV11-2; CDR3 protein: ASSLDRGTGPQH
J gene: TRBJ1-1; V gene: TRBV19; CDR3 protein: ASSIEDRGRSEAF
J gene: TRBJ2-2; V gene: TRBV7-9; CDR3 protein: ASSLTAGGPRSLF
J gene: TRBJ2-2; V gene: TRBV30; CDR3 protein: AGGQRRGGELF
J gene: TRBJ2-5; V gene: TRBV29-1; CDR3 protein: SAVLRRTGTFTQY
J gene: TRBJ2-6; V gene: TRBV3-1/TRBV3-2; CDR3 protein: ASSPSGSGANVLT
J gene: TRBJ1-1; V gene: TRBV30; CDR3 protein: AWSRQSGANTEAF
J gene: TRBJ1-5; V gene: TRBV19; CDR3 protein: ATAGVGQPQH
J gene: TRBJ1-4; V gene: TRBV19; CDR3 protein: ASSRQAQANEKLF
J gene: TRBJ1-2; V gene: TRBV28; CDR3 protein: ASSFIATPNYGYT
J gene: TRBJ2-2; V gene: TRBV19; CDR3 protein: ASNRDSDTGELF
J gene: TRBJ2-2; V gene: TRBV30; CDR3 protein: ACRSGGGITGELF
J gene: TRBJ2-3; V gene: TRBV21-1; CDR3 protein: ASPRVGWEDLRTDTQY
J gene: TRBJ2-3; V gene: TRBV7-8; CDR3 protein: ASSLWGLAGDTDTQY
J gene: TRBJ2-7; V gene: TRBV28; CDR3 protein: ASSSGQSTYEQY
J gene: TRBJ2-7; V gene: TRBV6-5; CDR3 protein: ASTPGLQSYEQY
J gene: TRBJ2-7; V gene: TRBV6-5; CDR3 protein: ASSPDRAGRYEQY
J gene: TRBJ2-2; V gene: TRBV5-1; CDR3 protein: ASSLAVGTGELF
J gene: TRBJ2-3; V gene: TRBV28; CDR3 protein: ASSWGRAQY
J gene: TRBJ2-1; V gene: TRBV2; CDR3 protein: ASRMAGTRKF
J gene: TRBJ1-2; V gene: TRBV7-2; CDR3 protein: ASSQTARWGVYGYT
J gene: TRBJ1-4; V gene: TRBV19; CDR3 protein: AAAQPGGAGEKLF
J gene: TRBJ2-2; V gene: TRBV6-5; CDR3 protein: ASSRRDRGPGELF
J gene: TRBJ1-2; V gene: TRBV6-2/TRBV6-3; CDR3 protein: ASSLPGTAANYGYT
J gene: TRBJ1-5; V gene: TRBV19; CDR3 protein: ASSIVHTTVNQPQH
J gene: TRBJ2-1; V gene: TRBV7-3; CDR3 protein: ASTSGDEQF
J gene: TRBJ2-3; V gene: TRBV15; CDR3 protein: ATSAKLAGGTDTQY
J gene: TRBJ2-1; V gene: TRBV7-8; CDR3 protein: ASSYRSQYNEQF
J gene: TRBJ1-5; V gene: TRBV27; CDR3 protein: ASSTRGAGLGQPQH
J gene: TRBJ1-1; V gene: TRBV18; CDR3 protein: ASSPDSNTEAF
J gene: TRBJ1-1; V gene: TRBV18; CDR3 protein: ASSPLAPGTEAF
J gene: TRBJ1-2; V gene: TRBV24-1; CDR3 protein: ATSDAGAGDYGYT
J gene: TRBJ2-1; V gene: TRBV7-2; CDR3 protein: ASSLGPLASNEQF
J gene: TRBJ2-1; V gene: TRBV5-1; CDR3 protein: ASSLAGTSGYNEQF
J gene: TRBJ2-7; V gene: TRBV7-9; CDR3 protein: ASSSSGTGGNEQY
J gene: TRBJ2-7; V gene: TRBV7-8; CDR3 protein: ASSLGPFQAGGHKQY
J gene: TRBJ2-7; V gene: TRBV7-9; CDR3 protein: ASSLMLGQGAGEQY
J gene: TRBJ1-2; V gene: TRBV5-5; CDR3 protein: ASSPGPPWVYL
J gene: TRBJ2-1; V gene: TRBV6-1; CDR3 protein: ASSEAYRQF
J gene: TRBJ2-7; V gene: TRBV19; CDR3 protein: ASSIEHRSAGALYEQY
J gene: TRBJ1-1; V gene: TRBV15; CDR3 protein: ATSSQGAFTEAF
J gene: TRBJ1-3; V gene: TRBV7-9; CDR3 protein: ASSQEDSGNTIY
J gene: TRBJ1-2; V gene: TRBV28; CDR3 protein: ASSPGQGSYT
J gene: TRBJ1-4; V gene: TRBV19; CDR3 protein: ASSRQGLAEKLF
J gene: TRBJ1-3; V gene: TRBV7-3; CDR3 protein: ASSLSPRGGAGDTIY
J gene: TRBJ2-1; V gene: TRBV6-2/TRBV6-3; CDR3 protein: ASSDPAGRLYEQF
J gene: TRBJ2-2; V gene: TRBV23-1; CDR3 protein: ASSSGGRTGELF
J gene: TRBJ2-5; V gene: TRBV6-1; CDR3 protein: ASSERSGTSGGARETQY
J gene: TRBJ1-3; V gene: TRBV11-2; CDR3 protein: ASSHQRGTGGNTIY
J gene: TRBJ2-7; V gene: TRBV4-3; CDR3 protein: ASSQELRGVSEQY
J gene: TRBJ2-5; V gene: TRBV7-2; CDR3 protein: ASSSVTGTGKETQY
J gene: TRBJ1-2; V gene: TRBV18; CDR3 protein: ASSPQSTGGSGYT
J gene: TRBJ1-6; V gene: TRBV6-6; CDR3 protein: ASRDGGSPLH
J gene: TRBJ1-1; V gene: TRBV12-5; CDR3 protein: ASGLTGNTEAF
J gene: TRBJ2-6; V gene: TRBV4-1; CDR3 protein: ASSQGALVFGANVLT
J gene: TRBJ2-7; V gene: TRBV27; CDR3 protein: ASSWGSGIGYEQY